Shown below are 26 T cell receptor beta chains from a single sample sequenced in a study of blood T cells in healthy people across ages. Alongside a J-beta primer mix, a sample-barcoded 5' primer served in a second PCR lasting about 7 to 11 cycles. TCRdb re-analysed the 5' RACE reads in MiXCR, keeping a single row per CDR3 protein. In the table there are approximately 2,000,000 distinct CDR3 sequences, around 40% of which are singletons. The sequencing input was blood. These receptors all come from a human donor in good health.

CDR3 in amino acids: CASSLVSWPTSGPYEQYF. The CDR3 nucleotides read TGTGCCAGCAGCTTAGTATCGTGGCCCACGAGCGGGCCCTACGAGCAGTACTTC. The chain carries TRBV11-3 and TRBJ2-7; tentatively, D is TRBD2 (6 bases). The germline gives CDR1 SGHNT, CDR2 YENEEA. V was clipped by 1 base and J by 2 bases, with 21 bases between them. This CDR3 comprises 18 residues.

This clonotype has a count of ten or more. The chain is built from TRBV7-2 and TRBJ2-1; D is ambiguous. The CDR3 spans 14 residues. V was clipped by 2 bases and J by 1 base, with 6 bases between them. Germline V gives CDR1 SGHTA, CDR2 FQGNSA. CDR3 sequence reads: CASSLRRSYNEQFF. As DNA, the CDR3 is TGTGCCAGCAGCTTACGACGGTCCTACAATGAGCAGTTCTTC.

About this clonotype itself: A much larger clonotype is one base distant, so this may be a read error. The rearrangement links TRBV5-6 to TRBJ2-7, with D tentatively TRBD2 (6 bases). Germline V CDR1 and CDR2: SGHDT, YYEEEE. The V gene lost 1 base and the J gene lost 7 bases, with 18 bases spanning the gap. The CDR3 runs to 15 residues. As DNA, the CDR3 is TGTGCCAGCAGCTTGATGGCGGGGAGGTACAATGAGCAGTACTTC. Residues: CASSLMAGRYNEQYF.

This clonotype was picked up a small number of times. The chain employs TRBV5-1 and TRBJ2-1, with D possibly TRBD1 on 6 matching bases. There are 16 residues in the CDR3. Germline V gives CDR1 SGHRS, CDR2 YFSETQ. V lost 2 bases to trimming and J lost 9 bases, with 21 bases between them. CDR3 region: CASSFPEGVGESEQFF. The CDR3 region has the DNA TGCGCCAGCAGCTTCCCTGAGGGGGTGGGAGAGAGTGAGCAGTTCTTC. Supplemented by reference TRBV5-1 and TRBJ2-1, the full variable domain reads KAGVTQTPRYLIKTRGQQVTLSCSPISGHRSVSWYQQTPGQGLQFLFEYFSETQRNKGNFPGRFSGRQFSNSRSEMNVSTLELGDSALYLCASSFPEGVGESEQFFGPGTRLTVL.

V and J are TRBV4-3 and TRBJ2-7; D may be TRBD1 (6 bases). The germline gives CDR1 LGHNA, CDR2 YSLEER. The length of the CDR3 is 16 residues. The V gene lost 0 bases and the J gene lost 1 base, with 13 bases spanning the gap. This chain's CDR3 is CASSQDLRTVSYEQYF. The CDR3, as DNA: TGCGCCAGCAGCCAAGATCTTCGGACAGTATCCTACGAGCAGTACTTC.

This chain links TRBV6-5 with TRBJ2-1; 9 bases are a match to TRBD1. V lost 6 bases, J lost 5 bases, and 8 bases stayed unmatched. Germline CDR1 reads MNHEY; CDR2 reads SVGAGI. The CDR3 sequence is 15 residues long. CDR3 loop: CASRLGTGRNNEQFF. The CDR3 DNA follows: TGTGCCAGCAGATTAGGGACAGGGCGTAACAATGAGCAGTTCTTC.

The table lists this clonotype with a few counts. The gene calls are TRBV4-2 and TRBJ2-6; TRBD1 matches 10 bases. The CDR3 extends over 18 amino acids. Germline V lookup: CDR1 LGHNA, CDR2 YNFKEQ. With 2 bases clipped from V and 4 bases from J, the junction kept 8 bases outside the gene matches. The CDR3 bases are TGTGCCAGCAGCCAACCGGGACAGGGGTTGTGGGGGGCCAACGTCCTGACTTTC. Protein: CASSQPGQGLWGANVLTF.

This clonotype came up a few times. This sequence joins TRBV3-1 and TRBJ2-7; weak D call: TRBD1 (6 bases). The CDR3 sequence is 14 residues long. Looked up from germline, CDR1 is LGHDT and CDR2 is YNNKEL (reference sequence). V was cut by 6 bases and J by 3 bases, with 15 bases left in between. CDR3 in amino acids: CASSPISTGYEQYF. Written as DNA, the CDR3 is TGTGCCAGCAGTCCGATCTCGACAGGCTACGAGCAGTACTTC.

Details on this clonotype: The junction and the germline gene differ at one end; a read error may be behind it. The chain has TRBV6-1 and TRBJ1-6, with a tentative D call TRBD1 (6 bases). The CDR3 runs to 15 residues. CDR1 is MNHNS and CDR2 is SASEGT in the germline V gene. The CDR3 coding sequence is TGTGCCAGCAGTGAACCTAACAGGGATACCTCACCCCCCCACTTT. Translated: CASSEPNRDTSPPHF.

The table lists this clonotype with a few counts. V usage is TRBV14 and J usage is TRBJ1-4, with a weak D call TRBD1 (6 bases). CDR3 length equals 15 residues. Trimming stripped 1 base from V and 7 bases from J, with 13 bases between. Germline V gene data show CDR1 as SGHDN and CDR2 as FVKESK. The CDR3 bases are TGTGCCAGCAGCCAAGGGGGGGCGCTTGGTGAAAAACTGTTTTTT. It yields the protein CASSQGGALGEKLFF.

This clonotype was found a few times. This chain connects TRBV9 to TRBJ2-1, with 8 bases fitting TRBD1. Germline CDR1 reads SGDLS; CDR2 reads YYNGEE. This CDR3 has 15 amino acids. J was trimmed by 4 bases and V by 3 bases; bases with no gene match: 6. CDR3 in amino acids: CASSGYRQGYNEQFF. The CDR3 nucleotides are TGTGCCAGCAGCGGATACCGACAGGGGTACAATGAGCAGTTCTTC.

This clonotype was detected a few times. This chain links TRBV9 with TRBJ2-7, with 7 bases matching TRBD1. Germline V lookup: CDR1 SGDLS, CDR2 YYNGEE. CDR3 length equals 16 residues. The junction had 9 bases not matched to a gene; V was cut back by 2 bases and J by 1 base. CDR3 DNA: TGTGCCAGCAGCGTGTACCGGGACAGCTCTTCCTACGAGCAGTACTTC. Translation: CASSVYRDSSSYEQYF.

At least ten counts were recorded for this clonotype. A junction end diverges from the germline sequence, so it may reflect a read error. The CDR3 bases are TGTGCCAGCAGCGGGGGGAGCTCCTACAATGAGCAGTTCTTC. Amino acid sequence: CASSGGSSYNEQFF. This sequence joins TRBV5-1 and TRBJ2-1; 9 positions agree with TRBD2. CDR1 is SGHRS and CDR2 is YFSETQ in the germline V gene. CDR3 length: 14 residues.

This clonotype was recorded at least ten times. V is TRBV6-6 and J is TRBJ2-7; D perhaps matches TRBD1 (7 bases). The CDR3 has 14 residues. The germline V gene has CDR1 MNHNY and CDR2 SVGAGI (reference sequence). The germline V and J ends were trimmed by 8 bases and 0 bases, with 14 bases remaining between them. The CDR3 coding sequence is TGTGCCAGCGGGGGGACAGCTAACTCCTACGAGCAGTACTTC. Its protein product is CASGGTANSYEQYF.

V is TRBV7-9 and J is TRBJ1-1, with TRBD1 as a possible D gene (6 bases). Germline V gene sequence: CDR1 SEHNR, CDR2 FQNEAQ (reference sequence). CDR3 size: 17 residues. V shed 5 bases and J shed 1 base, with 20 bases lying between them. CDR3 region: CASSPLTGTNTNTEAFF. CDR3 in DNA: TGTGCCAGCAGCCCCCTAACCGGGACAAACACGAACACTGAAGCTTTCTTT. The full variable domain, its missing parts supplied by reference TRBV7-9 and TRBJ1-1, is DTGVSQNPRHKITKRGQNVTFRCDPISEHNRLYWYRQTLGQGPEFLTYFQNEAQLEKSRLLSDRFSAERPKGSFSTLEIQRTEQGDSAMYLCASSPLTGTNTNTEAFFGQGTRLTVV.

There are many counts of this clonotype. The genes are TRBV29-1 and TRBJ2-7, with 7 nucleotides matching TRBD1. Germline trimming cut 6 bases from V and 7 bases from J; bases unmatched to any gene: 12. Germline CDR1 is SQVTM and CDR2 is ANQGSEA. There are 13 residues in the CDR3. CDR3 protein: CSVSVGGVGEQYF. The CDR3 DNA reads TGCAGCGTATCAGTAGGGGGCGTCGGGGAGCAGTACTTC.

In its sample, this clonotype was seen a few times. The genes are TRBV4-2 and TRBJ1-5, with D possibly TRBD1 on 5 matching bases. Trimming stripped 3 bases from V and 3 bases from J, with 12 bases between. The CDR3 covers 15 residues. Germline assignment: CDR1 LGHNA and CDR2 YNFKEQ. The CDR3 spells CASSHRRQPNQPQHF. The CDR3 coding sequence is TGTGCCAGCAGCCACCGCCGACAGCCCAATCAGCCCCAGCATTTT.

This clonotype appeared a few times. J is TRBJ1-2 and V is TRBV13; 7 bases fit TRBD1. The CDR3 spans 16 residues. Germline lookup yields CDR1 PRHDT and CDR2 FYEKMQ (reference sequence). The junction had 12 bases not matched to a gene; V was cut back by 5 bases and J by 3 bases. The CDR3 DNA is TGTGCCAGCAGCCCTCAATATCGACAGGGCGACTATGGCTACACCTTC. Its translation: CASSPQYRQGDYGYTF.

This clonotype was counted between two and nine times. CDR3 residues: CATSSQGGIDEQYF. The CDR3 nucleotides read TGTGCCACCAGCTCACAGGGGGGGATCGACGAGCAGTACTTC. This chain uses TRBV15 with TRBJ2-7, with a weak D call TRBD1 (8 bases). Trimming removed 5 bases at V and 5 bases at J, with 16 bases between. CDR1 is LNHNV, CDR2 YYDKDF, per germline (reference sequence). The CDR3 extends over 14 amino acids.

The gene calls are TRBV27 and TRBJ1-4, with D unclear. The CDR3 spans 15 residues. Looked up from germline, CDR1 is MNHEY and CDR2 is SMNVEV (reference sequence). Trimming shortened V by 4 bases and J by 7 bases, and 16 bases separated the two germline ends. The CDR3 DNA follows: TGTGCCAGCAGTTCATTACAGCGATTAAGTGAAAAACTGTTTTTT. Its translation: CASSSLQRLSEKLFF.

The chain is built from TRBV21-1 and TRBJ2-1; TRBD1, as called in the table, went unchecked against the DNA. TRBV21-1 is tagged as a pseudogene. The CDR3 covers 17 residues. Here the CDR3 reads CASSKGYRVGPRGEQFF. CDR3 nucleotide sequence: TGTGCCAGCAGCAAAGGGTACAGGGTCGGACCCCGGGGTGAGCAGTTCTTC.

This chain connects TRBV20-1 to TRBJ2-3; D is undetermined. V was trimmed by 1 base and J by 4 bases, leaving 12 bases between them. CDR1 DFQATT and CDR2 SNEGSKA come from the germline V gene (reference sequence). There are 14 residues in the CDR3. In DNA, the CDR3 is TGCAGTGCTAGAGGACATTCAGTAGCAGATACGCAGTATTTT. Its protein product is CSARGHSVADTQYF.

The CDR3 here is CASSQEGVSYEQFF. In DNA, the CDR3 is TGTGCCAGCAGCCAAGAGGGAGTTTCCTACGAGCAGTTCTTC. The chain uses TRBV3-1 and TRBJ2-1, with D tentatively TRBD2 (5 bases). V lost 0 bases to trimming and J lost 10 bases, with 13 bases between them. CDR3 length: 14 amino acids. CDR1 and CDR2 from the germline V gene are LGHDT and YNNKEL (reference sequence).

The CDR3: CASRPGNNEQFF. In DNA form, the CDR3 reads TGTGCCAGCCGCCCGGGAAACAATGAGCAGTTCTTC. The chain uses TRBV12-3 or TRBV12-4 and TRBJ2-1, with a weak D call TRBD2 (5 bases). This CDR3 spans 12 amino acids. The germline V and J ends were trimmed by 8 bases and 5 bases, with 10 bases remaining between them.

This clonotype has more than one count but fewer than ten. The chain joins TRBV11-2 to TRBJ1-1, with D uncertain. Trimming stripped 0 bases from V and 3 bases from J, with 8 bases between. This CDR3 is 14 amino acids long. Per germline, CDR1 SGHAT and CDR2 FQNNGV. The CDR3 spells CASSLDREDTEAFF. DNA for the CDR3: TGTGCCAGCAGCTTAGATAGGGAGGACACTGAAGCTTTCTTT.

This clonotype was detected a few times. The chain links TRBV4-3 to TRBJ1-2; TRBD1 is a possible D gene (6 bases). The germline V and J ends were trimmed by 3 bases and 8 bases, with 16 bases remaining between them. Germline V gives CDR1 LGHNA, CDR2 YSLEER. This CDR3 comprises 14 residues. The CDR3 protein is CASSQAMGRGGYTF. CDR3 DNA sequence: TGCGCCAGCAGCCAGGCAATGGGCAGGGGCGGCTACACCTTC.